This passage covers 18 T cell receptor beta chains from one sample sequenced in a study of cytomegalovirus exposure and HLA in healthy donors. The PCR used 60 Vbeta and 13 Jbeta primers. This table comes from immunoSEQ multiplex PCR, and its TCRdb copy is limited to in-frame clones, with some not included. The data hold approximately 160,000 clones, with roughly four fifths observed a single time. Sequencing was done on a sample of PBMCs. These TCRs come from a man aged 40-49 years in good health and CMV-seronegative.

This clone has a handful of counts. This chain links TRBV4-1 with TRBJ2-4; D perhaps matches TRBD2 (6 bases). The CDR3 loop spans 14 amino acids. Germline CDR1 reads MGHRA; CDR2 reads YSYEKL. The germline V and J ends were trimmed by 1 base and 8 bases, with 12 bases remaining between them. Written as DNA, the CDR3 is TGCGCCAGCAGCCAAGGGGCCGGGGAGGACATTCAGTACTTC. Protein: CASSQGAGEDIQYF.

The V gene is TRBV9, the J gene TRBJ2-4; D may be TRBD1 (5 bases). The V end was cut by 4 bases, the J end by 5 bases, with 10 bases between. Germline loops: CDR1 SGDLS, CDR2 YYNGEE. The CDR3 length is 13 residues. CDR3 residues: CASSRGSENIQYF. CDR3 sequence (DNA): TGTGCCAGCAGCAGGGGTTCCGAAAACATTCAGTACTTC.

V and J are TRBV19 and TRBJ2-5; 7 bases align to TRBD2. There are 13 residues in the CDR3. The ends lost 8 bases at V and 4 bases at J; junction bases unmatched: 7. Germline values: CDR1 LNHDA, CDR2 SQIVND (reference sequence). Here the CDR3 reads CASSLGLSETQYF. The CDR3, as DNA: TGTGCCAGTTCGTTGGGACTATCAGAGACCCAGTACTTC.

The rearrangement joins TRBV28 to TRBJ2-7; D might be TRBD2 (6 bases). This CDR3 is 16 amino acids long. Germline CDR1 and CDR2: MDHEN and SYDVKM. V was pared by 5 bases and J by 0 bases, with 17 bases between. In DNA form, the CDR3 reads TGTGCCAGCAGTCCTCTGCGGGACCGGGACTCCTACGAGCAGTACTTC. It codes for CASSPLRDRDSYEQYF. Full variable domain (missing parts from reference TRBV28 and TRBJ2-7): DVKVTQSSRYLVKRTGEKVFLECVQDMDHENMFWYRQDPGLGLRLIYFSYDVKMKEKGDIPEGYSVSREKKERFSLILESASTNQTSMYLCASSPLRDRDSYEQYFGPGTRLTVT.

V is TRBV11-1 and J is TRBJ2-3; D may be TRBD1 (6 bases). The CDR3 has 14 residues. In germline, CDR1 is SGHAT, CDR2 FQDESV (reference sequence). Trimming cost V 5 bases and J 4 bases, with 13 bases left between them. The CDR3 DNA follows: TGTGCCAGCAGCAGGACAGTAGGGGCAGATACGCAGTATTTT. Amino acids: CASSRTVGADTQYF.

The genes are TRBV28 and TRBJ2-7; 14 bases line up with TRBD2. Germline CDR1 is MDHEN and CDR2 is SYDVKM. The CDR3 extends over 15 amino acids. Trimming at V came to 4 bases and at J to 3 bases, leaving 2 bases not matched to a gene. The DNA for the CDR3 is TGTGCCAGCAGTTCGGGACTAGCGGGAGACTACGAGCAGTACTTC. Translating it yields CASSSGLAGDYEQYF.

The chain joins TRBV2 to TRBJ1-3; D possibly corresponds to TRBD1 (6 bases). V dropped 2 bases and J dropped 4 bases, with 9 bases sitting between them. The CDR3 loop spans 14 amino acids. Per germline, CDR1 SNHLY and CDR2 FYNNEI. This CDR3 reads CASSEWGTGNTIYF. In nucleotides, the CDR3 is TGTGCCAGCAGTGAATGGGGGACAGGAAACACCATATATTTT.

The rearrangement joins TRBV5-6 to TRBJ2-3; 9 positions agree with TRBD2. With V trimmed by 0 bases and J by 1 base, 3 bases remained unmatched. This CDR3 contains 16 residues. Germline V gives CDR1 SGHDT, CDR2 YYEEEE. Here the CDR3 reads CASSLGAGGGTDTQYF. The DNA of the CDR3 is TGTGCCAGCAGCTTGGGTGCGGGAGGGGGCACAGATACGCAGTATTTT.

This chain connects TRBV9 to TRBJ2-3; TRBD2 agrees at 8 bases. The CDR3 has 16 residues. The J segment lost 4 bases and the V segment lost 4 bases, leaving 11 bases of the junction unmatched. Per germline, CDR1 SGDLS and CDR2 YYNGEE. The CDR3 nucleotides are TGTGCCAGCAGCCCTACCCCAAGCGGGAGATCAGATACGCAGTATTTT. This codes for CASSPTPSGRSDTQYF. The variable domain in full, with the rest retrieved from reference TRBV9 and TRBJ2-3, is DSGVTQTPKHLITATGQRVTLRCSPRSGDLSVYWYQQSLDQGLQFLIQYYNGEERAKGNILERFSAQQFPDLHSELNLSSLELGDSALYFCASSPTPSGRSDTQYFGPGTRLTVL.

CDR3 loop: CASSKAQGDRVWVNYGYTF. The CDR3 DNA reads TGTGCCAGCAGCAAAGCGCAAGGGGACAGGGTTTGGGTTAACTATGGCTACACCTTC. The J gene is TRBJ1-2, the V gene TRBV21-1; TRBD1, the table's D call, lacks a check against the DNA. TRBV21-1 is tagged as a pseudogene. The CDR3 is 19 residues long.

This CDR3 reads CASSPDSLNQPQHF. The CDR3 region has the DNA TGTGCCAGCAGTCCTGACAGCCTAAATCAGCCCCAGCATTTT. The chain employs TRBV6-4 and TRBJ1-5; TRBD1 is a possible D gene (5 bases). Germline CDR1 is MRHNA and CDR2 is SNTAGT. V dropped 5 bases and J dropped 4 bases, with 12 bases sitting between them. The CDR3 runs to 14 residues.

CDR3 region: CASSVLREGRYIQYF. The CDR3 bases are TGTGCCAGCAGTGTTTTGCGGGAGGGCCGGTACATTCAGTACTTC. The rearrangement joins TRBV2 to TRBJ2-4; 9 nucleotides align to TRBD2. Trimming cost V 4 bases and J 8 bases; bases outside gene matches: 9. CDR3 size: 15 residues. Germline CDR1 and CDR2: SNHLY and FYNNEI.

This sequence joins TRBV2 and TRBJ1-2, with TRBD1 as a possible D gene (6 bases). Germline V gene lookup returns CDR1 SNHLY and CDR2 FYNNEI. V gave up 5 bases and J gave up 7 bases, with 14 bases separating them. The CDR3 totals 13 residues. The CDR3 DNA sequence: TGTGCCAGCAGTCTCGGGGGGGCGACTGGCTACACCTTC. The encoded protein is CASSLGGATGYTF. Full variable domain (rest looked up from reference TRBV2 and TRBJ1-2): EPEVTQTPSHQVTQMGQEVILRCVPISNHLYFYWYRQILGQKVEFLVSFYNNEISEKSEIFDDQFSVERPDGSNFTLKIRSTKLEDSAMYFCASSLGGATGYTFGSGTRLTVV.

The chain has TRBV28 and TRBJ2-4; D gene unclear. The CDR3 totals 13 residues. The V gene's germline CDR1 is MDHEN and CDR2 SYDVKM. Trimming took 3 bases from V and 5 from J, leaving 8 bases between them. CDR3 nucleotides: TGTGCCAGCAGTTTTTGGGCAGAAAACATTCAGTACTTC. It is translated as CASSFWAENIQYF.

A few counts support this clone. This chain links TRBV5-6 with TRBJ2-3, with D perhaps matching TRBD1 (5 bases). V was pared by 3 bases and J by 3 bases, with 8 bases between. The CDR3 extends over 13 amino acids. Germline assignment: CDR1 SGHDT and CDR2 YYEEEE. CDR3 nucleotides: TGTGCCAGCAGCTCCCCAGGGACAGATACGCAGTATTTT. Amino acids: CASSSPGTDTQYF.

V usage is TRBV21-1 and J usage is TRBJ2-7; TRBD2 is the table's D call, not checked against the DNA. TRBV21-1 is described as a pseudogene. The CDR3 runs to 17 residues. In DNA form, the CDR3 reads TGTGCCAGCAGCAATATGAGGGCTAGCGGGAGTAGGTACGAGCAGTACGTC. Translating gives CASSNMRASGSRYEQYV.

J is TRBJ2-5 and V is TRBV27; D is possibly TRBD1 (5 bases). Germline V gives CDR1 MNHEY, CDR2 SMNVEV (reference sequence). The CDR3 totals 13 residues. V was pared by 2 bases and J by 5 bases, with 9 bases between. The CDR3 sequence: CASSLRGRETQYF. As DNA, the CDR3 is TGTGCCAGCAGTTTAAGGGGCCGGGAGACCCAGTACTTC.

The rearrangement uses TRBV10-3 and TRBJ2-2, with TRBD2 matching over 7 bases. Germline V CDR1 and CDR2: ENHRY, SYGVKD. V lost 0 bases and J lost 4; bases outside the gene matches: 5. This CDR3 contains 16 residues. CDR3 DNA sequence: TGTGCCATCAGTGAGTCGGGGGAGGGTCGCACCGGGGAGCTGTTTTTT. It yields the protein CAISESGEGRTGELFF.